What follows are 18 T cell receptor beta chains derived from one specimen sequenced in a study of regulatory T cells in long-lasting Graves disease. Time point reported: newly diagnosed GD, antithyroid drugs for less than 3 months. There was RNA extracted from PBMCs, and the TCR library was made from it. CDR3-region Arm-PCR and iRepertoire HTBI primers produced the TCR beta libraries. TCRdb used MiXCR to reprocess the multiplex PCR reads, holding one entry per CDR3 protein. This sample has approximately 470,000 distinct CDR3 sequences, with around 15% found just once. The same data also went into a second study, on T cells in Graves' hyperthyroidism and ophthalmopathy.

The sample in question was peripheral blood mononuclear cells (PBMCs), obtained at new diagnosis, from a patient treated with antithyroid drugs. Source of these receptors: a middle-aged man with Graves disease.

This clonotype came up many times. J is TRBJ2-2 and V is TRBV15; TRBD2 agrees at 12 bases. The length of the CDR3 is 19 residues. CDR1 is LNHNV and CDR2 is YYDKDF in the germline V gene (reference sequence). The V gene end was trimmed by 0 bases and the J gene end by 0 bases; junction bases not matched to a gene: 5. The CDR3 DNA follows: TGTGCCACCAGCAGAGATCCTGCTAGCGGGAGGGCGAACACCGGGGAGCTGTTTTTT. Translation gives CATSRDPASGRANTGELFF.

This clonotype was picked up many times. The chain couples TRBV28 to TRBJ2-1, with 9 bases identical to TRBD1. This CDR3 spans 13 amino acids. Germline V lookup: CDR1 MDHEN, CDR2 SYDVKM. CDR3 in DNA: TGTGCTCTTGGGACAGGGACGAGAGGTGAGCAGTTCTTC. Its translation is CALGTGTRGEQFF. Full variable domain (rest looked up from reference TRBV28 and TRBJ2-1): DVKVTQSSRYLVKRTGEKVFLECVQDMDHENMFWYRQDPGLGLRLIYFSYDVKMKEKGDIPEGYSVSREKKERFSLILESASTNQTSMYLCALGTGTRGEQFFGPGTRLTVL.

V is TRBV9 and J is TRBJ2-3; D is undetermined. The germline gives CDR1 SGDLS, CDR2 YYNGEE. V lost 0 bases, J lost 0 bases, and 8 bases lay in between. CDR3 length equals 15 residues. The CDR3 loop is CASSVGLSSTDTQYF. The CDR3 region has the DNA TGTGCCAGCAGCGTAGGACTGTCAAGCACAGATACGCAGTATTTT.

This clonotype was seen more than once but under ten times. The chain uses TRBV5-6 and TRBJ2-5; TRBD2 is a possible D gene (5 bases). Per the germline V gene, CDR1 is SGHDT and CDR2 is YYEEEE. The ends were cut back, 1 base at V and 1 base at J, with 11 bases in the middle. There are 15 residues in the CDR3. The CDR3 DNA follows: TGTGCCAGCAGCTTGATCGCGGGTCCCCAAGAGACCCAGTACTTC. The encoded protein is CASSLIAGPQETQYF. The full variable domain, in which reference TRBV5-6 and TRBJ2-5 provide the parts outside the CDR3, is DAGVTQSPTHLIKTRGQQVTLRCSPKSGHDTVSWYQQALGQGPQFIFQYYEEEERQRGNFPDRFSGHQFPNYSSELNVNALLLGDSALYLCASSLIAGPQETQYFGPGTRLLVL.

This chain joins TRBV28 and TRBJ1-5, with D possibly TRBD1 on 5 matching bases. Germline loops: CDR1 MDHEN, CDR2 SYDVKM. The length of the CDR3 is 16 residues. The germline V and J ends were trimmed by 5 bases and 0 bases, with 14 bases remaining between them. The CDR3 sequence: CASSTFPDSSNQPQHF. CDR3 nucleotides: TGTGCCAGCAGTACCTTTCCCGACAGTAGCAATCAGCCCCAGCATTTT.

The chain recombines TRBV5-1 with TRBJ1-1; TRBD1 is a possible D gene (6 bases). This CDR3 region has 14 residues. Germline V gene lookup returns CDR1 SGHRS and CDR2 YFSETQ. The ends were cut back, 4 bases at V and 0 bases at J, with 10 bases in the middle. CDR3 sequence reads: CASSPGVVNTEAFF. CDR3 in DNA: TGCGCCAGCAGCCCAGGGGTTGTGAACACTGAAGCTTTCTTT.

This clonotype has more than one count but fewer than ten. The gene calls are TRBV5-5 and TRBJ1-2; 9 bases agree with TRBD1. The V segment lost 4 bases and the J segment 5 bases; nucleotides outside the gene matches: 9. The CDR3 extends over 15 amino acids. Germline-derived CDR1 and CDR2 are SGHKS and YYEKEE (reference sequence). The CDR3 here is CASSPGQGIQYGYTF. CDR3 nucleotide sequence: TGTGCCAGCAGCCCCGGACAGGGGATTCAATATGGCTACACCTTC.

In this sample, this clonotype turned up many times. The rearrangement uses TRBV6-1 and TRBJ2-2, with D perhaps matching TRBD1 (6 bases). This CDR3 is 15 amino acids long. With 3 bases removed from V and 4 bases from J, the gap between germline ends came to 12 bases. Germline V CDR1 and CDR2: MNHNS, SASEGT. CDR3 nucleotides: TGTGCCAGCAGTGACAGGGGACGAGGCACCGGGGAGCTGTTTTTT. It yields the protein CASSDRGRGTGELFF.

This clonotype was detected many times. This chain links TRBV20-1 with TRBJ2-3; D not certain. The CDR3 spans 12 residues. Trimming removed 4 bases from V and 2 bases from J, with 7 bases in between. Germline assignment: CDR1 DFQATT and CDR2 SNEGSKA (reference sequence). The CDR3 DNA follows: TGCAGTGCTACGTGGCACACAGATACGCAGTATTTT. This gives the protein CSATWHTDTQYF.

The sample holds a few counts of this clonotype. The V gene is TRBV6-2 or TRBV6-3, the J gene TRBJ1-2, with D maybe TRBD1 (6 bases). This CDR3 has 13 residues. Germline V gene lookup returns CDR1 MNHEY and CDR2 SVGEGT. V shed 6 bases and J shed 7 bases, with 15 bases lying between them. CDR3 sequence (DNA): TGTGCCAGCAGCCCCCGGAGGGGGGGTGGCTACACCTTC. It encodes CASSPRRGGGYTF.

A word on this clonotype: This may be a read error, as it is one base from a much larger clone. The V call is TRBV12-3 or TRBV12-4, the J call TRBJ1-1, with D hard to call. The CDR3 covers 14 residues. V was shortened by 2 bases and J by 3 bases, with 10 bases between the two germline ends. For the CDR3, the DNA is TGTGCCAGCAGTTTACGGGAGTATGACACTGAAGCTTTCTTT. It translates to CASSLREYDTEAFF.

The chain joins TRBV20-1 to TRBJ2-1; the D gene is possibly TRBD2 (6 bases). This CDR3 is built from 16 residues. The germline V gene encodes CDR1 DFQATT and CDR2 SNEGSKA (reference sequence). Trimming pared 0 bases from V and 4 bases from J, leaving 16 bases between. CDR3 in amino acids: CSARDLGEASYNEQFF. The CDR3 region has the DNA TGCAGTGCTAGAGATTTGGGGGAGGCTTCGTACAATGAGCAGTTCTTC.

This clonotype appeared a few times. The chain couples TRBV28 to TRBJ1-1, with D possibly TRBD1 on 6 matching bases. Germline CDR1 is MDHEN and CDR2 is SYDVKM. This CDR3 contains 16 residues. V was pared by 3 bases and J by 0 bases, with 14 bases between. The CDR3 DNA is TGTGCCAGCAGTTTTCTCCAGGGGATACTGAACACTGAAGCTTTCTTT. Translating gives CASSFLQGILNTEAFF.

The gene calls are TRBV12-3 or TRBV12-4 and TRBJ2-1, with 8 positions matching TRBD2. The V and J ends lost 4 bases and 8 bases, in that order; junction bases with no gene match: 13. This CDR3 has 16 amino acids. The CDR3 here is CASSSSGGETWHEQFF. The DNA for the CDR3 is TGTGCCAGCAGTTCATCGGGAGGGGAGACTTGGCATGAGCAGTTCTTC.

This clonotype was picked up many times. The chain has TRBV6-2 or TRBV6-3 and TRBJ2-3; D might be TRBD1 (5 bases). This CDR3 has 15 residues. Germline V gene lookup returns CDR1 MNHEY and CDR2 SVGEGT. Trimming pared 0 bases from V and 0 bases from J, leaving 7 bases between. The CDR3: CASSYSGQSTDTQYF. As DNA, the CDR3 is TGTGCCAGCAGTTACTCCGGACAAAGCACAGATACGCAGTATTTT.

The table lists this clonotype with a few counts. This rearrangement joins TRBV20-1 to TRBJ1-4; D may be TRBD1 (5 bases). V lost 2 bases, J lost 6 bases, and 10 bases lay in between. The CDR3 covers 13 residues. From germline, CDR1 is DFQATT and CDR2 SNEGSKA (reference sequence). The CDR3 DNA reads TGCAGTGCTAGACAGGGTCTAGATGAAAAACTGTTTTTT. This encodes CSARQGLDEKLFF.

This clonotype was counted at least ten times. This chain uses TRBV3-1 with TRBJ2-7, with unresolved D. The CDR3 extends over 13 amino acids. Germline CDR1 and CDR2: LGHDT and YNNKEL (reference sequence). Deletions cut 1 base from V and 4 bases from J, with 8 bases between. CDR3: CASSQADAYEQYF. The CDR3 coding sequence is TGTGCCAGCAGCCAAGCTGACGCTTACGAGCAGTACTTC.

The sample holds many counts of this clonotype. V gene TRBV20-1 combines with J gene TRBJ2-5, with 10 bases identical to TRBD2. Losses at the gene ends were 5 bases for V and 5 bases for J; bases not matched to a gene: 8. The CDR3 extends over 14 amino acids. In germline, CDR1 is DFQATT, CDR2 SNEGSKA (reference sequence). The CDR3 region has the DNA TGCAGTGCTGCCCAGACTAGCGGGCACGAGACCCAGTACTTC. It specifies CSAAQTSGHETQYF.